This T cell receptor beta chain was found in a study of control samples from healthy donors and cancer patients. This clone was observed once. Trimming at V came to 4 bases and at J to 6 bases, leaving 7 bases not matched to a gene. The CDR3 runs 14 residues. Germline values: CDR1 SGHDN, CDR2 FVKESK. Sequenced by immunoSEQ multiplex PCR; TCRdb stores in-frame clones only, minus some. The sample has around 200,000 clones, about 93% seen once. Sequenced input: blood. The TCR sequence derives from a man aged 18 to 30 in good health. The genes are TRBV14 and TRBJ1-2, with 8 nucleotides matching TRBD1. The CDR3 loop is CASSRRTGYDGYTF. In nucleotides, the CDR3 is TGTGCCAGCAGCCGACGGACAGGGTATGATGGCTACACCTTC.